This T cell receptor (beta chain) was captured in a study of T-cell reconstitution after alpha-beta-depleted transplantation in children. Study-wide points: Some patients' high day-60 TCRbeta diversity was traced to surviving recipient T cells and thymic progenitors.

As regards this clonotype: Antigen unknown.

The CDR3 has 15 amino acids. Germline CDR1 reads SGHRS; CDR2 reads YFSETQ. Trimming shortened V by 0 bases and J by 3 bases, and 12 bases separated the two germline ends. This sample's TCRbeta library carried unique molecular identifier barcodes. Each CDR3 protein is one row after TCRdb ran MiXCR on the PCR reads. The top ten clones hold about 47% of a sample with 77,000 or so distinct CDR3 sequences, roughly 18% of them seen once. Specimen: PBMCs, mostly from graft donor cells, collected 360 days after TCRalphabeta/CD19-depleted stem cell transplant. This receptor was identified in a male patient between 2 and 10 years old who had a stem cell transplant for acute lymphoblastic leukemia, so the T cells may come from the graft donor. J is TRBJ2-5 and V is TRBV5-1; unclear D gene. The CDR3 DNA reads as TGCGCCAGCAGCTTGGGGCCGACTCCTAAAGAGACCCAGTACTTC. It specifies CASSLGPTPKETQYF.